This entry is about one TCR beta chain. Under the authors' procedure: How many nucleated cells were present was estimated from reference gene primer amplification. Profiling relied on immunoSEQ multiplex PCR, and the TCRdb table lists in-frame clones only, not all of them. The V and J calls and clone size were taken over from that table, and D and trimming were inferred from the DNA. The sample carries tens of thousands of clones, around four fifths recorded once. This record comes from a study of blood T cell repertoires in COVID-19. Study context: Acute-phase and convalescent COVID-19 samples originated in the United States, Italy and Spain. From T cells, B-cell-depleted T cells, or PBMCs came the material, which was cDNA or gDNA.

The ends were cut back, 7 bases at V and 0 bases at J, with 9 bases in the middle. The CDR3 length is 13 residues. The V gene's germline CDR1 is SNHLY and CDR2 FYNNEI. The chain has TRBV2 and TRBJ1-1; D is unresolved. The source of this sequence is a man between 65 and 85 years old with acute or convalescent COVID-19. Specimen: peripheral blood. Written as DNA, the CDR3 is TGTGCCAGCAACAAAGACATGAACACTGAAGCTTTCTTT. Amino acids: CASNKDMNTEAFF.